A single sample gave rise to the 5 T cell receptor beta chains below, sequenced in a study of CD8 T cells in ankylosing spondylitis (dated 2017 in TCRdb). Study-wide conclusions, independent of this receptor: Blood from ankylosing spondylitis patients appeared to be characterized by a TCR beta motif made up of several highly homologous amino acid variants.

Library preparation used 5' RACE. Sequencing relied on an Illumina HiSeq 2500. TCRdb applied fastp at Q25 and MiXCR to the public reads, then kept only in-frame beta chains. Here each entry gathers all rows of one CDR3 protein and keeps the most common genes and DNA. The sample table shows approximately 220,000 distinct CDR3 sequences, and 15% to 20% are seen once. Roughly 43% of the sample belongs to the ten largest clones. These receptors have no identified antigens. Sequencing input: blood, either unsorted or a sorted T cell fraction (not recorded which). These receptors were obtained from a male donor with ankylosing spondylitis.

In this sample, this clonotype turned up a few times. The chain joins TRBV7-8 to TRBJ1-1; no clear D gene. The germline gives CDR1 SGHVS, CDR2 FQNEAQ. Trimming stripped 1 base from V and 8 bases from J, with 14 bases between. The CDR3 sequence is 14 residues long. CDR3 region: CASSLGPESTEAFF. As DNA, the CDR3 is TGTGCCAGCAGCTTAGGACCGGAGTCGACCGAAGCTTTCTTT.

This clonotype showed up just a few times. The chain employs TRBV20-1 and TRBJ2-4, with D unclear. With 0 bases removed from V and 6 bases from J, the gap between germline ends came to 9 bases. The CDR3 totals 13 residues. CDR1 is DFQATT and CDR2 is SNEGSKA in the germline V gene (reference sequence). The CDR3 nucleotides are TGCAGTGCTAGAGATGTCCTGGGAAACATTCAGTACTTC. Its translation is CSARDVLGNIQYF.

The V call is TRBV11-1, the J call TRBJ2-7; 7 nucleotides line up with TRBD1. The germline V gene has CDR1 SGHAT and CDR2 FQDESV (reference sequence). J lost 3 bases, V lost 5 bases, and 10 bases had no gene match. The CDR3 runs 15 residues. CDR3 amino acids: CASSAYTGAGYEQYF. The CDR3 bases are TGTGCCAGCAGCGCATACACAGGGGCGGGCTACGAGCAGTACTTC.

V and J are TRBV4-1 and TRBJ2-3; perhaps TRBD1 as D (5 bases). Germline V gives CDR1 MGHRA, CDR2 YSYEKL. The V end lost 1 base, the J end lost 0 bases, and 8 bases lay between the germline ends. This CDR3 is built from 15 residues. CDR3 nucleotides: TGCGCCAGCAGCCAAGTGACAGATAGCACAGATACGCAGTATTTT. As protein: CASSQVTDSTDTQYF.

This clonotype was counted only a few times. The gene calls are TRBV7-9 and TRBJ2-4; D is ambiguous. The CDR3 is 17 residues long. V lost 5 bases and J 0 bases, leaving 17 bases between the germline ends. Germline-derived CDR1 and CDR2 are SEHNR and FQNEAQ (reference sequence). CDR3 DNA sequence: TGTGCCAGCAGCCCCCAGGACCTTACAGTAGCCAAAAACATTCAGTACTTC. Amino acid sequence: CASSPQDLTVAKNIQYF.